Reported below is one T cell receptor (beta chain). What it recognizes is unknown. The CDR3 consists of 15 residues. From germline, CDR1 is MNHEY and CDR2 SVGAGI. Trimming at V came to 6 bases and at J to 4 bases, leaving 6 bases not matched to a gene. The data were obtained in a study of T cell responses to AZD1222 COVID-19 vaccine. Whole-study findings and limits: White British donors predominated, females outnumbered males, and clonal diversity was possibly underestimated. CD4 TCRs covered the whole spike, strongest at regions 160-218 and 743-854. After the peak T cell response, and only then, were repertoires sampled.

TCRdb's copy holds only in-frame clones and misses some; the assay was immunoSEQ multiplex PCR. The sample has about 140,000 clones, around 89% seen once. The chain joins TRBV6-5 to TRBJ1-6; 7 bases line up with TRBD1. The source material was peripheral blood, sampled on day 0 of AZD1222 vaccination. The receptor's source is an adult in good health. The CDR3 region is CASREPGQYNSPLHF. CDR3 bases: TGTGCCAGCAGGGAGCCGGGACAGTATAATTCACCCCTCCACTTT.